This TCR beta chain appears in the sequencing data of a study of control samples from healthy donors and cancer patients. Measured with immunoSEQ multiplex PCR; TCRdb has only the in-frame clones, and not every one. The table has approximately 90,000 clones, about 88% seen once. The CDR3 runs to 16 residues. This chain uses TRBV21-1 with TRBJ1-4; whether TRBD1, the table's D call, matches the DNA was not checked. TRBV21-1 is assigned pseudogene status. Sequences were obtained from blood. This clonotype was sampled from an older woman in good health. The CDR3 region is CASSTEIRATNEKLFF. CDR3 nucleotides: TGTGCCAGCAGCACCGAGATCAGGGCAACTAATGAAAAACTGTTTTTT.